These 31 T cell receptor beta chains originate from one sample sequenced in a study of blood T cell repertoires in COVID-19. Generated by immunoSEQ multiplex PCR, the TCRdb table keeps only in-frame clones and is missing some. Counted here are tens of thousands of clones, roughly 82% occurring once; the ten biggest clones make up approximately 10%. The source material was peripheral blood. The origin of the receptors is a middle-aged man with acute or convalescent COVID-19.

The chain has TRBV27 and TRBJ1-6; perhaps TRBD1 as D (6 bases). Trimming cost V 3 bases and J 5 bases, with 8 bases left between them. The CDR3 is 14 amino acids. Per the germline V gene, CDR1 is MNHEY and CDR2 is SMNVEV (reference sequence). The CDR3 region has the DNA TGTGCCAGCAGTTTCTCAGGGGATAATTCACCCCTCCACTTT. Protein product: CASSFSGDNSPLHF.

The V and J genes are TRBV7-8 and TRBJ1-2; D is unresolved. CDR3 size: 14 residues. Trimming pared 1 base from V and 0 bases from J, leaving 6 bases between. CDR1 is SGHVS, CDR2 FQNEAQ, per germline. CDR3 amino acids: CASSLVSSNYGYTF. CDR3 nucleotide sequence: TGTGCCAGCAGCTTAGTGAGCTCTAACTATGGCTACACCTTC.

CDR3 DNA: TGTGCCAGCAGCTCCCCGGAGGGTTCCTACGAGCAGTACTTC. This gives the protein CASSSPEGSYEQYF. The chain carries TRBV5-6 and TRBJ2-7; D perhaps matches TRBD2 (6 bases). This CDR3 has 14 residues. CDR1 and CDR2 (germline): SGHDT, YYEEEE. Trimming left V 3 bases short and J 1 base short, with 11 bases between.

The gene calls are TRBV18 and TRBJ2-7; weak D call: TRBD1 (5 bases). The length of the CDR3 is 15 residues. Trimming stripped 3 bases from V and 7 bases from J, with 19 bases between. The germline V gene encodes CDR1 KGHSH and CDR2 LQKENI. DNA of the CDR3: TGTGCCAGCTCACCCCCGAGTGGGGCAATTGGTGAGCAGTACTTC. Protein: CASSPPSGAIGEQYF.

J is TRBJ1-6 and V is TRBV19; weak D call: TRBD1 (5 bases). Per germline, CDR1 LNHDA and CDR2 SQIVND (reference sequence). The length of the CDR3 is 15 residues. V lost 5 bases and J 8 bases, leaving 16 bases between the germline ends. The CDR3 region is CASSFGWRGDSPLHF. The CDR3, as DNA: TGTGCCAGTAGTTTTGGTTGGAGGGGTGATTCACCCCTCCACTTT.

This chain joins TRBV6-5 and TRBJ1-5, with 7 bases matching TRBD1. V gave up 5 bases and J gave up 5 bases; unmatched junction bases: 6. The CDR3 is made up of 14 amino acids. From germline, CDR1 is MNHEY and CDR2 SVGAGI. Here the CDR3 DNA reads TGTGCCAGCAGTCCCGGGACAGCTTATCAGCCCCAGCATTTT. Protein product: CASSPGTAYQPQHF.

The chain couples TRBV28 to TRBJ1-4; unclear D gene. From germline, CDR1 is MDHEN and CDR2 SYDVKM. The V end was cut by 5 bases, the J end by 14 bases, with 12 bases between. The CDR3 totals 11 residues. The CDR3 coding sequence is TGTGCCAGCAGTCCCCCGGGTATCCTGTTTTTT. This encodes CASSPPGILFF. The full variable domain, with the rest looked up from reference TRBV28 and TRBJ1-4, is DVKVTQSSRYLVKRTGEKVFLECVQDMDHENMFWYRQDPGLGLRLIYFSYDVKMKEKGDIPEGYSVSREKKERFSLILESASTNQTSMYLCASSPPGILFFGSGTQLSVL.

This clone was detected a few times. The chain's CDR3 is CASLGGDYRTEAFF. CDR3 bases: TGTGCCAGCTTAGGGGGGGATTACCGGACTGAAGCTTTCTTT. V is TRBV2 and J is TRBJ1-1; possibly TRBD1 for D (6 bases). The CDR3 covers 14 residues. Germline V lookup: CDR1 SNHLY, CDR2 FYNNEI. V shed 8 bases and J shed 5 bases, with 18 bases lying between them.

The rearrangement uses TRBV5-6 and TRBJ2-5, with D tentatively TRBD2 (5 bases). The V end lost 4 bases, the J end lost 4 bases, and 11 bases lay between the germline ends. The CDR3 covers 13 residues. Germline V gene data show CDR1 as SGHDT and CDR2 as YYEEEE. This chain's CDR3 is CASSRRPLETQYF. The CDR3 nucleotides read TGTGCCAGCAGCCGGAGGCCGTTAGAGACCCAGTACTTC.

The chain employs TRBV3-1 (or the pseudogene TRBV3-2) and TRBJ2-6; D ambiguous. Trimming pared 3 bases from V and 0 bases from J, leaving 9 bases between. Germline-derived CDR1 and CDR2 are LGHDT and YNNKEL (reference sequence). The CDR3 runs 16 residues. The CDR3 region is CASSHIAGSGANVLTF. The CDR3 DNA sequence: TGTGCCAGCAGCCACATAGCCGGCTCTGGGGCCAACGTCCTGACTTTC.

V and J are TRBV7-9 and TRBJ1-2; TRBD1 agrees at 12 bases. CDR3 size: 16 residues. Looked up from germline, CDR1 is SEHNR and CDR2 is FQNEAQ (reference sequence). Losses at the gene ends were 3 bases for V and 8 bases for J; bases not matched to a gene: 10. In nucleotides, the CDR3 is TGTGCCAGCAGCTTCCTCCCTAGGGGGACAGGGGGCGGCTACACCTTC. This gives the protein CASSFLPRGTGGGYTF.

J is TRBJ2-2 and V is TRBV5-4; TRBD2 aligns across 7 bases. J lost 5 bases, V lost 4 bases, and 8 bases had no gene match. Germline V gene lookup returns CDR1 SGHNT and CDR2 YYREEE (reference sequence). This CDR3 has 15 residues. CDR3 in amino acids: CASSRWGRGTGELFF. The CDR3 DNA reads TGTGCCAGCAGCCGCTGGGGGAGGGGTACCGGGGAGCTGTTTTTT. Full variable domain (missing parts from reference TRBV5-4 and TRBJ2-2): ETGVTQSPTHLIKTRGQQVTLRCSSQSGHNTVSWYQQALGQGPQFIFQYYREEENGRGNFPPRFSGLQFPNYSSELNVNALELDDSALYLCASSRWGRGTGELFFGEGSRLTVL.

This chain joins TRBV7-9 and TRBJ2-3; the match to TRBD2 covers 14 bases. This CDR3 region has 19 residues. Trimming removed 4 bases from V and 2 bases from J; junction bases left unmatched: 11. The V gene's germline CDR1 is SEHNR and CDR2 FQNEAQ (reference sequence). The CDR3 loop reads CASSSPTGTSGGNTDTQYF. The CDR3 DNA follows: TGTGCCAGCAGCTCCCCAACCGGGACTAGCGGGGGTAACACAGATACGCAGTATTTT.

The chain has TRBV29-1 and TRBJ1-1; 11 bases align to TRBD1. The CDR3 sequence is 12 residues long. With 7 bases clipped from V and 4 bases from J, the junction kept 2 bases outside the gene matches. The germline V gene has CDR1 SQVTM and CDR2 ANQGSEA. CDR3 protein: CSGGQGGTEAFF. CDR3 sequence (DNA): TGCAGCGGGGGACAGGGGGGCACTGAAGCTTTCTTT.

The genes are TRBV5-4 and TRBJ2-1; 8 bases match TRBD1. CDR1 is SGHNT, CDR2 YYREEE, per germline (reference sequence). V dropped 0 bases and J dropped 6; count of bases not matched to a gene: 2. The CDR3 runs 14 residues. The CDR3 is CASSLGTGFNEQFF. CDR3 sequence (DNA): TGTGCCAGCAGCTTGGGGACAGGGTTCAATGAGCAGTTCTTC.

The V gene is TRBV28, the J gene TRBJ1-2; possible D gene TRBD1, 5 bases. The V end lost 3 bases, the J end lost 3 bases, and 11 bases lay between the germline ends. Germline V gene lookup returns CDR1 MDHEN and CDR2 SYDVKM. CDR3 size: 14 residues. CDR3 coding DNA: TGTGCCAGCAGTTTGTCGGGGGAAGACTATGGCTACACCTTC. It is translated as CASSLSGEDYGYTF.

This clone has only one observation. CDR3 sequence (DNA): TGTGCCAGCTCCCCGGTTAATCAGCCCCAGCATTTT. It translates to CASSPVNQPQHF. J is TRBJ1-5 and V is TRBV18; no reliable D call. Germline CDR1 and CDR2: KGHSH and LQKENI. Between the trimmed V and J ends, which lost 6 bases and 4 bases, there was a span of 7 bases. The CDR3 is 12 amino acids.

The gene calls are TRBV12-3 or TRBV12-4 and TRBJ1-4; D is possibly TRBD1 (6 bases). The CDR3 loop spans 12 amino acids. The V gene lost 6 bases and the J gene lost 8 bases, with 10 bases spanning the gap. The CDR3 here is CASRGAGEKLFF. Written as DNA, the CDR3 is TGTGCCAGCAGGGGGGCGGGCGAAAAACTGTTTTTT.

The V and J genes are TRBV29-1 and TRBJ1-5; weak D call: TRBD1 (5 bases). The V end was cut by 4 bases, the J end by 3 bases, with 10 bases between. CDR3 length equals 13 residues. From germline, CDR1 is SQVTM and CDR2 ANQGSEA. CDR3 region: CSVAGQNNQPQHF. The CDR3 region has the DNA TGCAGCGTTGCCGGACAAAACAATCAGCCCCAGCATTTT.

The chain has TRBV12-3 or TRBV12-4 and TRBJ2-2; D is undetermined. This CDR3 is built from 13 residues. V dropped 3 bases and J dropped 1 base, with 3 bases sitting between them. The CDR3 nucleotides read TGTGCCAGCAGTTTCCGGAACACCGGGGAGCTGTTTTTT. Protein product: CASSFRNTGELFF.

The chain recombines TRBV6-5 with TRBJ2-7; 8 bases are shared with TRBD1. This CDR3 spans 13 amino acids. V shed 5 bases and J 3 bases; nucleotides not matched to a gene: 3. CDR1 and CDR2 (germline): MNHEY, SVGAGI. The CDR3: CASSRQGNYEQYF. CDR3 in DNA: TGTGCCAGCAGTAGACAGGGGAACTACGAGCAGTACTTC.

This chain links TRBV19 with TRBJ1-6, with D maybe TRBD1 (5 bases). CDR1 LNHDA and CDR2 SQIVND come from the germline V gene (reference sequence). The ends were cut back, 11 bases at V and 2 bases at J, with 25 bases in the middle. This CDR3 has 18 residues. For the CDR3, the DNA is TGTGCCTCGAGAGGTTACGGGGAGGGGTTACCCTATAATTCACCCCTCCACTTT. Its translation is CASRGYGEGLPYNSPLHF. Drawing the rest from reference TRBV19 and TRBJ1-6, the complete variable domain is DGGITQSPKYLFRKEGQNVTLSCEQNLNHDAMYWYRQDPGQGLRLIYYSQIVNDFQKGDIAEGYSVSREKKESFPLTVTSAQKNPTAFYLCASRGYGEGLPYNSPLHFGNGTRLTVT.

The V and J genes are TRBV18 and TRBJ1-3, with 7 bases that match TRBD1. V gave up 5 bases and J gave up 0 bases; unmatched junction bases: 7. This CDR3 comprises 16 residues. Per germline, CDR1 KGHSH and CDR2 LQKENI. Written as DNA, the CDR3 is TGTGCCAGCTCATCGACAGGGATCCTCTCTGGAAACACCATATATTTT. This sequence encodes CASSSTGILSGNTIYF. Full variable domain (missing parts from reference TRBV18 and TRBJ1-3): NAGVMQNPRHLVRRRGQEARLRCSPMKGHSHVYWYRQLPEEGLKFMVYLQKENIIDESGMPKERFSAEFPKEGPSILRIQQVVRGDSAAYFCASSSTGILSGNTIYFGEGSWLTVV.

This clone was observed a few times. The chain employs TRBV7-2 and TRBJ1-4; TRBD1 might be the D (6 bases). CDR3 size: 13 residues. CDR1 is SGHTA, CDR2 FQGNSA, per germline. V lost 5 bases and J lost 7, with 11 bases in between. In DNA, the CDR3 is TGTGCCAGCAGCATACGCAGGGGTGAAAAACTGTTTTTT. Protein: CASSIRRGEKLFF.

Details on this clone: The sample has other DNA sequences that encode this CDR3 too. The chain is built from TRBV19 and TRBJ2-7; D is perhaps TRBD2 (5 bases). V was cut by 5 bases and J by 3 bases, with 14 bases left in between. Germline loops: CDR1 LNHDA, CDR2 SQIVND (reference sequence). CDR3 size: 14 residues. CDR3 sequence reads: CASSAGQNHYEQYF. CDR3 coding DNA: TGTGCCAGTAGTGCGGGCCAGAATCACTACGAGCAGTACTTC.

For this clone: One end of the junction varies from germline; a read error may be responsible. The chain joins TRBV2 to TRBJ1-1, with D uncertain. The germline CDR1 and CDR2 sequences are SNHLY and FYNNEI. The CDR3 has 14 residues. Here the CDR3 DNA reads TGTGCCAGCAGCGAAGGGAGAAAGCCCACTGAAGCTTTCTTT. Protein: CASSEGRKPTEAFF.

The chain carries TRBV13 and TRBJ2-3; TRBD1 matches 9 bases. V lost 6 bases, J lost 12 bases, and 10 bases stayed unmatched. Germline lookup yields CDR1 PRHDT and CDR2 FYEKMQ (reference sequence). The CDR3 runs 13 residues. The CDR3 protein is CASSFDRDRDQYF. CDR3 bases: TGTGCCAGCAGTTTTGACAGGGACAGGGATCAGTATTTT.

The CDR3 loop reads CASSIASGDQETQYF. The CDR3 nucleotides are TGTGCCAGTAGTATAGCCAGCGGGGACCAAGAGACCCAGTACTTC. The rearrangement joins TRBV19 to TRBJ2-5, with TRBD2 matching 7 bases. The germline gives CDR1 LNHDA, CDR2 SQIVND (reference sequence). J was trimmed by 0 bases and V by 1 base; bases with no gene match: 2. CDR3 length equals 15 residues.

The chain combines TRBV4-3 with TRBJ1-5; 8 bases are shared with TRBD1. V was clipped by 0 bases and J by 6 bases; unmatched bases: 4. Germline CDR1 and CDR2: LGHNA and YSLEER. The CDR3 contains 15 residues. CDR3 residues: CASSQETGVGQPQHF. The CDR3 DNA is TGCGCCAGCAGCCAAGAGACAGGGGTAGGTCAGCCCCAGCATTTT.

The CDR3 nucleotides read TGTGCCAGCAGCCCTAGCGGGAGGGCGCCAACCGGGGAGCTGTTTTTT. It encodes CASSPSGRAPTGELFF. V usage is TRBV5-4 and J usage is TRBJ2-2; the match to TRBD2 covers 12 bases. The CDR3 covers 16 residues. V lost 4 bases, J lost 5 bases, and 6 bases stayed unmatched. The germline V gene has CDR1 SGHNT and CDR2 YYREEE (reference sequence).

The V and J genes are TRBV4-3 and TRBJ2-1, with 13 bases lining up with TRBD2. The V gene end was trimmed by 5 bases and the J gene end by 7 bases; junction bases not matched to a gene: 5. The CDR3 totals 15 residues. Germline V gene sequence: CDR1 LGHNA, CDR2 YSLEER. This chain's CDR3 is CASSNGLAGVNEQFF. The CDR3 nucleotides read TGCGCCAGCAGCAACGGACTAGCGGGAGTGAATGAGCAGTTCTTC.